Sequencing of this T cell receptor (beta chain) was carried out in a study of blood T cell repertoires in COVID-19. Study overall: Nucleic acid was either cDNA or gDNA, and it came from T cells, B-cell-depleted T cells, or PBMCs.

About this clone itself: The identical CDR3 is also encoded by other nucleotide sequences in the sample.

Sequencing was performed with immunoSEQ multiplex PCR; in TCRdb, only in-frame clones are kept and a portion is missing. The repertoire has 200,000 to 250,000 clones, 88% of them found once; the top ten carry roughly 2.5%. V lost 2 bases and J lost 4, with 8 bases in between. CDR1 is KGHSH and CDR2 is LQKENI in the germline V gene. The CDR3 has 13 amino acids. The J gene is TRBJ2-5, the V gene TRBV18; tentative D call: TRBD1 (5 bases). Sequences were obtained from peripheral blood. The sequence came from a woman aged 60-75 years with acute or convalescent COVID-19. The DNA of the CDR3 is TGTGCCAGCTCACCAGGGCAGGGAGAGACCCAGTACTTC. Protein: CASSPGQGETQYF.